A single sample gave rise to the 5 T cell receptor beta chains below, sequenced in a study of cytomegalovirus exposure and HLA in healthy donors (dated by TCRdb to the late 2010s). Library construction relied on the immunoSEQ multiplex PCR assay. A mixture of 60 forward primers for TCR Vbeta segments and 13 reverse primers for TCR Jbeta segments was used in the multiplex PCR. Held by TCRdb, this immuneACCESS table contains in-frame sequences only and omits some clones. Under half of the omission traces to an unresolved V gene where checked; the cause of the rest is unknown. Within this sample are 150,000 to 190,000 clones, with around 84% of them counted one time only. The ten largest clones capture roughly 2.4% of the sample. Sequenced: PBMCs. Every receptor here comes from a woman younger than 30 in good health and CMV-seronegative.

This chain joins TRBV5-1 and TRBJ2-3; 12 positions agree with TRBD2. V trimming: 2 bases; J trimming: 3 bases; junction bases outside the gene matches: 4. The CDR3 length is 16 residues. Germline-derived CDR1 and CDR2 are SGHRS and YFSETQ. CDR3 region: CASSFLLAGGTDTQYF. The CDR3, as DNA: TGCGCCAGCAGCTTCTTACTAGCGGGAGGAACAGATACGCAGTATTTT.

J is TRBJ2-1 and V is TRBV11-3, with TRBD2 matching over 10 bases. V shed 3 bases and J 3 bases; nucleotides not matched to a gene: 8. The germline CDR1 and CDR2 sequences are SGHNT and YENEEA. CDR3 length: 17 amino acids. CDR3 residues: CASSFRASGSGYNEQFF. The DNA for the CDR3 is TGTGCCAGCAGCTTCCGGGCTAGCGGGAGTGGCTACAATGAGCAGTTCTTC.

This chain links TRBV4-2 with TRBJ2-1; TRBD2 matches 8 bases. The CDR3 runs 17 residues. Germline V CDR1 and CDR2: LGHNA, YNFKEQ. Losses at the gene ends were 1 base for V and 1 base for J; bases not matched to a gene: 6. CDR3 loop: CASSQALTSGSYNEQFF. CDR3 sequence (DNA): TGTGCCAGCAGCCAAGCCCTCACTAGCGGTTCCTACAATGAGCAGTTCTTC.

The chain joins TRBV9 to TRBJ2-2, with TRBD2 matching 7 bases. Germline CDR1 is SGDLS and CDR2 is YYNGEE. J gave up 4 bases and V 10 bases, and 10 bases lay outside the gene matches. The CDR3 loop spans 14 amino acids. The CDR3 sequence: CAGGWGGTTGELFF. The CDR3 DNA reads TGTGCCGGCGGGTGGGGGGGTACCACCGGGGAGCTGTTTTTT.

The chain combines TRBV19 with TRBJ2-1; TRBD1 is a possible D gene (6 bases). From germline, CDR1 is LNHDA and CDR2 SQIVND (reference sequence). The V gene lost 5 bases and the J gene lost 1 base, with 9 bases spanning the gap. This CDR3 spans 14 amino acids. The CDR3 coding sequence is TGTGCCAGTAGTTTGACAGGTTCCTACAATGAGCAGTTCTTC. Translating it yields CASSLTGSYNEQFF. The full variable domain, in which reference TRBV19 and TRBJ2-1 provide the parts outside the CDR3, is DGGITQSPKYLFRKEGQNVTLSCEQNLNHDAMYWYRQDPGQGLRLIYYSQIVNDFQKGDIAEGYSVSREKKESFPLTVTSAQKNPTAFYLCASSLTGSYNEQFFGPGTRLTVL.